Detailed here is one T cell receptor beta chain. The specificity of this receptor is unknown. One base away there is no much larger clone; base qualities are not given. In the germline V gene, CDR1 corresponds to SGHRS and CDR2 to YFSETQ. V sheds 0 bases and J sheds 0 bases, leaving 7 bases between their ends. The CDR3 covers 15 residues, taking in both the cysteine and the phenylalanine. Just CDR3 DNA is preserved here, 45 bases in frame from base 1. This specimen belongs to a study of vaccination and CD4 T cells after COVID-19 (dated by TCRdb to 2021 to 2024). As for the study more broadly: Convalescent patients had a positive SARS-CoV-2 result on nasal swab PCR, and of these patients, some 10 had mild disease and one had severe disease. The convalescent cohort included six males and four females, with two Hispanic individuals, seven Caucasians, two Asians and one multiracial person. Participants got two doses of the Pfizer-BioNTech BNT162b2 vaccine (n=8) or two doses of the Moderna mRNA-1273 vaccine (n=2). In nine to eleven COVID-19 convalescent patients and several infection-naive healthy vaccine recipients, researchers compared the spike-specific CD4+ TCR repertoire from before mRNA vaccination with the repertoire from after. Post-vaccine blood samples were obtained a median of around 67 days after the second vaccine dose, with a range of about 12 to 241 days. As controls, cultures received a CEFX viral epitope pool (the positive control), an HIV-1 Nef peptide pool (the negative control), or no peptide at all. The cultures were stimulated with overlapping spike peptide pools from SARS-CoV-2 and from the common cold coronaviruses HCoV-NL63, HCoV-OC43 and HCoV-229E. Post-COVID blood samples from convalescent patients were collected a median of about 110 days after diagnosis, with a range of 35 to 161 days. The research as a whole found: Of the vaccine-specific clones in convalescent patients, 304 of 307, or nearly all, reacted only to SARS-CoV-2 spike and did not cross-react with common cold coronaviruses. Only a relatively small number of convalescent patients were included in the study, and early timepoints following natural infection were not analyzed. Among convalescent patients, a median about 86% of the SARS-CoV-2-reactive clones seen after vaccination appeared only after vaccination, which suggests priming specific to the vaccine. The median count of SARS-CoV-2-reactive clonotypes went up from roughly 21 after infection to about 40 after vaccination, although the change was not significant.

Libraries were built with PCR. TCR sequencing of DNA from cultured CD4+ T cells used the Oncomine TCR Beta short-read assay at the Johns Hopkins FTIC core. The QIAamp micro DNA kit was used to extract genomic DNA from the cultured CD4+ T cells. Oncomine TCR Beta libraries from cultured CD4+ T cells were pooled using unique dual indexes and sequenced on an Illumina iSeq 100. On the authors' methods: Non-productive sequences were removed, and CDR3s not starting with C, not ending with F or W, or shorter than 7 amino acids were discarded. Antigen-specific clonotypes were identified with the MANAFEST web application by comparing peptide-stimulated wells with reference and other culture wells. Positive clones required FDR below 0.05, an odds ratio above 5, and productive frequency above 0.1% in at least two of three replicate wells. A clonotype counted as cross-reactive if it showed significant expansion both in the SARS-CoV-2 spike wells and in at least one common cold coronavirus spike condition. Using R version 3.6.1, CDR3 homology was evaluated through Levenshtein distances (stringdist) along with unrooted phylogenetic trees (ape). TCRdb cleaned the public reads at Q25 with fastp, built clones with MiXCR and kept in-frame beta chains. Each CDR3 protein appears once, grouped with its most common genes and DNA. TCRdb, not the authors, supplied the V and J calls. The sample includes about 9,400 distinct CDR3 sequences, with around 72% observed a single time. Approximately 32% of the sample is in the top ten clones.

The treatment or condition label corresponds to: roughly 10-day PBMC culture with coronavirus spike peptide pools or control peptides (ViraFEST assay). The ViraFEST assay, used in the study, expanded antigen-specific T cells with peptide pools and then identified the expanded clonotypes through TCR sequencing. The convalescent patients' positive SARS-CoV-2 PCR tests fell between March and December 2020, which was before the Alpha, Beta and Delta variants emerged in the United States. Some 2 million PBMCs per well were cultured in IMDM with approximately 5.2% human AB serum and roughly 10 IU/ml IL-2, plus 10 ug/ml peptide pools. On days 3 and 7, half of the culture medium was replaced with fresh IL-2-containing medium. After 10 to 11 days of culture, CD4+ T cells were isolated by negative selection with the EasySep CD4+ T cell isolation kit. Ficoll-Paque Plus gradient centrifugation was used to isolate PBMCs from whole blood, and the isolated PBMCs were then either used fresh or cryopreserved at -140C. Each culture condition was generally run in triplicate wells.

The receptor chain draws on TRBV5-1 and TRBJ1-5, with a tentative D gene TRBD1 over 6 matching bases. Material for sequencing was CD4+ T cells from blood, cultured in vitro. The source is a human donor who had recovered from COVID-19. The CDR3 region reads CASSLEGDSNQPQHF. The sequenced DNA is TGCGCCAGCAGCTTGGAGGGGGATAGCAATCAGCCCCAGCATTTT.